This T cell receptor (beta chain) originates from a study of T cells in Graves' hyperthyroidism and ophthalmopathy. This clonotype was seen repeatedly, ten times or more. The germline gives CDR1 SQVTM, CDR2 ANQGSEA. V was pared by 6 bases and J by 0 bases, with 14 bases between. This CDR3 is built from 14 residues. What was amplified from RNA transcripts were TCR beta CDR3 regions. TCR CDR3 underwent first-round RT-PCR with the HTBI primer set. From the multiplex PCR reads, TCRdb called clonotypes with MiXCR, one entry per CDR3 protein. The sample lists roughly 840,000 distinct CDR3 sequences, over 35% seen once, with about 8.9% in the top ten.

This receptor was taken from a man between 18 and 29 years old with Graves' hyperthyroidism. Source material: blood. The genes are TRBV29-1 and TRBJ1-1, with D possibly matching TRBD1 (5 bases). This chain's CDR3 is CSVVDSRMNTEAFF. CDR3 DNA: TGCAGCGTGGTAGACAGCCGAATGAACACTGAAGCTTTCTTT.